A single sample gave rise to the 21 T cell receptor beta chains below, sequenced in a study of blood T cell repertoires in COVID-19. Measured with immunoSEQ multiplex PCR; TCRdb has only the in-frame clones, and not every one. The sample shows about 320,000 clones, 75% to 90% of them seen only once. Sample: PBMCs or T cells enriched from blood (not recorded which). These receptors all stem from a man aged 60-69 years who had recovered from COVID-19.

This clone has more than one count but fewer than ten. The genes are TRBV28 and TRBJ1-2; 7 bases match TRBD1. After removal of 1 base from V and 3 bases from J, the junction contained 2 bases not matched to a gene. The CDR3 consists of 14 residues. Germline assignment: CDR1 MDHEN and CDR2 SYDVKM. In DNA form, the CDR3 reads TGTGCCAGCAGTTTATACGACAGGGACTATGGCTACACCTTC. This codes for CASSLYDRDYGYTF.

This clone was detected only once. The V and J genes are TRBV2 and TRBJ1-1, with D tentatively TRBD1 (6 bases). The germline V gene encodes CDR1 SNHLY and CDR2 FYNNEI. The CDR3 has 14 residues. V shed 0 bases and J shed 1 base, with 6 bases lying between them. The CDR3 loop is CASSEAQGNTEAFF. CDR3 bases: TGTGCCAGCAGTGAAGCACAGGGGAACACTGAAGCTTTCTTT.

This chain joins TRBV3-1 (or the pseudogene TRBV3-2) and TRBJ2-7, with a possible D match to TRBD1 (5 bases). CDR3 length: 14 residues. Trimming left V 1 base short and J 3 bases short, with 10 bases between. The V gene's germline CDR1 is LGHDT and CDR2 YNNKEL (reference sequence). CDR3 sequence reads: CASSQVPGNYEQYF. CDR3 bases: TGTGCCAGCAGCCAAGTTCCAGGGAACTACGAGCAGTACTTC.

On this clone itself: Within the sample, other DNA sequences also encode this same CDR3. The gene calls are TRBV24-1 and TRBJ1-4; TRBD1 agrees at 9 bases. Germline-derived CDR1 and CDR2 are KGHDR and SFDVKD. The junction had 6 bases not matched to a gene; V was cut back by 3 bases and J by 8 bases. This CDR3 comprises 15 residues. CDR3 sequence reads: CATSDPTGGGEKLFF. The CDR3 nucleotides read TGTGCCACCAGTGATCCCACAGGGGGCGGAGAAAAACTGTTTTTT.

Note on this clone: A junction boundary mismatches the germline segment, possibly from a read error. Here the CDR3 DNA reads TGTGCCAGCAGTTCGGCACGACAGGCCAGATTT. This codes for CASSSARQARF. V gene TRBV28 combines with J gene TRBJ1-1, with D possibly matching TRBD1 (6 bases). Per germline, CDR1 MDHEN and CDR2 SYDVKM. CDR3 size: 11 residues.

This clone was recorded once. The V and J genes are TRBV23-1 and TRBJ2-7, with a possible D match to TRBD2 (6 bases). TRBV23-1 is an ORF, with its function uncertain. Trimming stripped 4 bases from V and 2 bases from J, with 36 bases between. The CDR3 covers 22 residues. CDR3 in amino acids: CASSRGSASPYATRRDAYEQYF. The CDR3, as DNA: TGCGCCAGCAGTCGGGGGTCGGCTAGCCCATACGCGACGCGGCGGGACGCCTACGAGCAGTACTTC.

This clone has just one count. The chain couples TRBV28 to TRBJ1-1; a possible D gene is TRBD1 (6 bases). This CDR3 comprises 16 residues. From germline, CDR1 is MDHEN and CDR2 SYDVKM. The V end lost 5 bases, the J end lost 1 base, and 17 bases lay between the germline ends. The DNA of the CDR3 is TGTGCCAGCAGTCCCCGAGGCAGGGGAAGGAACACTGAAGCTTTCTTT. It codes for CASSPRGRGRNTEAFF.

The V and J genes are TRBV19 and TRBJ2-3, with 7 bases aligning to TRBD2. This CDR3 has 15 residues. CDR1 and CDR2 (germline): LNHDA, SQIVND (reference sequence). After removal of 4 bases from V and 2 bases from J, the junction contained 6 bases not matched to a gene. CDR3 DNA: TGTGCCAGTAGTACCCCTAGCGGAAACACAGATACGCAGTATTTT. Its translation is CASSTPSGNTDTQYF.

The chain employs TRBV27 and TRBJ1-5, with a possible D match to TRBD1 (6 bases). Germline V lookup: CDR1 MNHEY, CDR2 SMNVEV (reference sequence). This CDR3 contains 16 residues. Trimming took off 4 bases at V and 4 bases at J, with 17 bases between the two ends. CDR3 DNA: TGTGCCAGCAGTTCCTCCACAGGGAAGGGGAATCAGCCCCAGCATTTT. This encodes CASSSSTGKGNQPQHF.

The chain combines TRBV28 with TRBJ1-4; 10 bases align to TRBD1. The CDR3 length is 15 residues. The V and J ends lost 7 bases and 3 bases, in that order; junction bases with no gene match: 5. The germline V gene encodes CDR1 MDHEN and CDR2 SYDVKM. CDR3 loop: CASTLGTGANEKLFF. CDR3 nucleotide sequence: TGTGCCAGCACCCTCGGGACAGGGGCTAATGAAAAACTGTTTTTT.

The chain couples TRBV10-1 to TRBJ1-2, with 7 bases matching TRBD1. CDR1 is WNHNN, CDR2 SYGVQD, per germline (reference sequence). V shed 1 base, J shed 8 bases, and the junction held 4 bases outside the gene matches. This CDR3 region has 13 residues. CDR3 nucleotide sequence: TGCGCCAGCAGTGAGTTGACAGGGTTCGGCTACACCTTC. Protein product: CASSELTGFGYTF.

V gene TRBV30 combines with J gene TRBJ2-7; TRBD2 agrees at 11 bases. With 7 bases clipped from V and 4 bases from J, the junction kept 6 bases outside the gene matches. Per germline, CDR1 GTSNPN and CDR2 SVGIG (reference sequence). This CDR3 comprises 13 residues. The CDR3 protein is CAYQTSGIYEQYF. DNA of the CDR3: TGTGCCTACCAGACTAGCGGGATATACGAGCAGTACTTC.

CDR3 DNA: TGTGCCAGCAGTGTTTCCTATCCGGACACTGAAGCTTTCTTT. Its translation: CASSVSYPDTEAFF. The rearrangement uses TRBV6-4 and TRBJ1-1; no firm D call. The CDR3 has 14 residues. V dropped 4 bases and J dropped 3 bases, with 12 bases sitting between them. CDR1 and CDR2 (germline): MRHNA, SNTAGT.

The chain has TRBV6-2 or TRBV6-3 and TRBJ2-1; TRBD1 agrees at 8 bases. The CDR3 contains 16 residues. The germline CDR1 and CDR2 sequences are MNHEY and SVGEGT. The V and J ends lost 5 bases and 3 bases, in that order; junction bases with no gene match: 9. CDR3 in DNA: TGTGCCAGCAGTCGGCTACACAGGGGGGTCTACAATGAGCAGTTCTTC. This codes for CASSRLHRGVYNEQFF.

The rearrangement joins TRBV6-5 to TRBJ1-2; a possible D gene is TRBD1 (5 bases). Germline V CDR1 and CDR2: MNHEY, SVGAGI. This CDR3 comprises 13 residues. V was shortened by 6 bases and J by 2 bases, with 10 bases between the two germline ends. CDR3 residues: CASRPTVNYGYTF. The CDR3, as DNA: TGTGCCAGCAGGCCGACAGTCAACTATGGCTACACCTTC.

The chain employs TRBV28 and TRBJ2-2; 7 positions match TRBD1. This CDR3 has 16 amino acids. The junction had 13 bases not matched to a gene; V was cut back by 7 bases and J by 5 bases. Germline values: CDR1 MDHEN, CDR2 SYDVKM. This CDR3 is CASIFDWTGRTGELFF. The DNA of the CDR3 is TGTGCCAGCATCTTCGATTGGACAGGAAGAACCGGGGAGCTGTTTTTT.

The rearrangement joins TRBV21-1 to TRBJ2-3; TRBD2 was called by the table and not checked on the DNA. TRBV21-1 is recorded as a pseudogene. The CDR3 runs 15 residues. The DNA for the CDR3 is TGTGCCAGCAGAGACCAGGGACTAACGACAGATACGCAGTATTTT. Translated, it gives CASRDQGLTTDTQYF.

The genes are TRBV2 and TRBJ2-5; tentative D call: TRBD1 (5 bases). From germline, CDR1 is SNHLY and CDR2 FYNNEI. The CDR3 consists of 13 residues. V was trimmed by 6 bases and J by 4 bases, leaving 12 bases between them. The CDR3 loop reads CASSIGATETQYF. CDR3 DNA sequence: TGTGCCAGCAGCATAGGGGCAACAGAGACCCAGTACTTC.

This chain connects TRBV6-5 to TRBJ1-4, with D unclear. The germline V and J ends were trimmed by 5 bases and 0 bases, with 10 bases remaining between them. The CDR3 is 15 residues long. Germline-derived CDR1 and CDR2 are MNHEY and SVGAGI. The CDR3 reads CASSTSHATNEKLFF. DNA for the CDR3: TGTGCCAGCAGTACCAGTCACGCAACTAATGAAAAACTGTTTTTT.

This clone was observed once. This chain uses TRBV10-1 with TRBJ2-7; possibly TRBD2 for D (6 bases). Germline CDR1 reads WNHNN; CDR2 reads SYGVQD (reference sequence). V was cut by 5 bases and J by 4 bases, with 12 bases left in between. The CDR3 consists of 13 residues. The CDR3: CASSPGDWYEQYF. In DNA form, the CDR3 reads TGCGCCAGCAGTCCCGGGGACTGGTACGAGCAGTACTTC.

The V and J genes are TRBV7-9 and TRBJ1-4; D gene unclear. Trimming pared 5 bases from V and 0 bases from J, leaving 13 bases between. Per the germline V gene, CDR1 is SEHNR and CDR2 is FQNEAQ (reference sequence). CDR3 length: 16 amino acids. CDR3: CASSPVAAATNEKLFF. For the CDR3, the DNA is TGTGCCAGCAGCCCCGTAGCAGCCGCAACTAATGAAAAACTGTTTTTT. Full variable domain (remainder filled in from reference TRBV7-9 and TRBJ1-4): DTGVSQNPRHKITKRGQNVTFRCDPISEHNRLYWYRQTLGQGPEFLTYFQNEAQLEKSRLLSDRFSAERPKGSFSTLEIQRTEQGDSAMYLCASSPVAAATNEKLFFGSGTQLSVL.